This T cell receptor beta chain was identified in a study of blood T cell repertoires in COVID-19. Method: immunoSEQ multiplex PCR; TCRdb's copy keeps in-frame clones and lacks some. Of around 250,000 clones listed, 90% are singletons. CDR1 is SNHLY and CDR2 is FYNNEI in the germline V gene. Trimming left V 2 bases short and J 0 bases short, with 9 bases between. The CDR3 has 15 residues. Material: PBMCs or T cells enriched from blood (not recorded which). This TCR derives from a man aged 45 to 65 who had been exposed to COVID-19. This chain links TRBV2 with TRBJ2-3; D possibly corresponds to TRBD2 (5 bases). The CDR3 loop reads CASSESLASTDTQYF. The DNA of the CDR3 is TGTGCCAGCAGTGAAAGTCTAGCCAGCACAGATACGCAGTATTTT.